This TCR beta chain was sequenced for a study of human T cells and chemical hapten exposure (dated by TCRdb to the early 2020s). Concerning the study at large: For sensitization, 2% DPC in acetone was applied to a 2 cm by 2 cm area of upper inner arm skin. Patients additionally received weekly therapeutic DPC doses to the scalp throughout the roughly 25-week study period. Patch tests used Finn chambers with 0.01% DPC on the upper back, scored after 6 days by International Contact Dermatitis Research Group standards. The patient cohort, mostly female, included alopecia areata with under or over 50% scalp involvement, alopecia totalis and alopecia universalis. Libraries were pooled for sequencing, and per-sample TCR yields varied mainly because of small differences in library volumes within the pool. Peripheral blood TCR repertoire changes were tracked in vivo in alopecia patients during primary and secondary sensitization to the hapten diphenylcyclopropenone (DPC). Blood samples were taken from patients before sensitization (week 0) and at 2, 6 and about 24 weeks after DPC sensitization. Blood for TCR sequencing was provided by twenty-nine alopecia patients at one to four time points (pre-sensitization, 2, 6 and 24 weeks). Overall study outcomes, separate from this receptor: After repeated subsampling, the strength of the expansion versus patch-test correlation and the threshold at which it became significant changed. Patch test score correlated positively with the number of PT1 expanded TCRs, reaching significance at thresholds 8, 16 and 32 but not at 4. Significantly more large CDR3 similarity clusters were formed by expanded TCRs than by pre-sensitization or healthy control sets, consistent with antigen-driven responses. Because every patient had alopecia, a presumed autoimmune disease, the patients' immune response might differ from that of healthy individuals. DPC sensitization did not change how many TCRs were above 1 in 1000 frequency, and no evidence was found of alterations in global repertoire structure.

The time point label here, explained by the study, means: pre-sensitization, week 0. In light of the paper, this sample's treatment or condition label describes: therapeutic diphenylcyclopropenone sensitization with weekly scalp DPC. At each patch-test visit, blood was drawn before the patch test was applied. Eligible patients were aged 18 to 70, diagnosed with alopecia, deemed suitable for DPC therapy, and excluded if pregnant. Total RNA was extracted from unfractionated whole blood that had been collected in Tempus Blood RNA tubes. V gives up 2 bases and J gives up 0 bases, and the segment between their germline ends measures 5 bases. Taken from the germline V gene, the CDR1 and CDR2 loops are SNHLY and FYNNEI. The CDR3 numbers 14 residues from cysteine through phenylalanine. The CDR3 DNA has 42 bases and is translated from base 1. The protocol used for the library was RACE. The instrument was a NextSeq 500. During library preparation, unique molecular identifiers were attached to individual cDNA molecules so that TCRs could be counted quantitatively and reproducibly. Both TCR alpha and TCR beta chains were sequenced from each blood RNA sample. The study's own analysis went as follows. The median number of TCRs per sample was some 100,000, ranging from 23,224 to 690,600. V, J and CDR3 annotation of the TCR reads was performed with the Decombinator software suite. For PS versus PT1 abundance plots, all samples were subsampled to the same number of TCRs (28,000). Expanded TCRs were defined as absent before sensitization and observed at least eight times at the 2-week time point. TCRdb reprocessed the public reads (quality trimming at Q25 with fastp, clone calling with MiXCR) and kept in-frame beta chains. Here each entry gathers all rows of one CDR3 protein and keeps the most common genes and DNA. TCRdb's processing, not the authors' own work, is the source of the V and J calls. Recorded for this sample are tens of thousands of distinct CDR3 sequences; around 9.5% of them occurred a single time. The biggest ten clones account for approximately 3.9% of the sample.

This clonotype has a handful of counts. Its antigen remains undetermined. Nothing much larger sits one base from this clone, and base qualities are not available. The chain employs TRBV2 and TRBJ1-5, with the D gene uncertain. The receptor comes from a woman aged 40 to 50 with alopecia areata. Some clones in this sample may be carry-over from other donors' samples. This specimen was whole blood, taken in connection with sensitization to the hapten diphenylcyclopropenone (DPC). DNA sequence: TGTGCCAGCAGTGAAACTAATAGCAATCAGCCCCAGCATTTT. Its protein reads: CASSETNSNQPQHF.